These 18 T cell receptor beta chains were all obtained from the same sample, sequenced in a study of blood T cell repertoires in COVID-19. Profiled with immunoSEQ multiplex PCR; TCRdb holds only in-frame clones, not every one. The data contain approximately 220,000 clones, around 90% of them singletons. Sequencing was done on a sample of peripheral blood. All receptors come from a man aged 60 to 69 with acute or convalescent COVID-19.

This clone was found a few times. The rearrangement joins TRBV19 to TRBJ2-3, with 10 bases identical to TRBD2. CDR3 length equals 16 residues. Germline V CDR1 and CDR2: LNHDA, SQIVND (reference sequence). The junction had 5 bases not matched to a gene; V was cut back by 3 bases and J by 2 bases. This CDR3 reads CASSIPSGGLTDTQYF. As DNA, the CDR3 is TGTGCCAGTAGTATCCCTAGCGGGGGCCTCACAGATACGCAGTATTTT.

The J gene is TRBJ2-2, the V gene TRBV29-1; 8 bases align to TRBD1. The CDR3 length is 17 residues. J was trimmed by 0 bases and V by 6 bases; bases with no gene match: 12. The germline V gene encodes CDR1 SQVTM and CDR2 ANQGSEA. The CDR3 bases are TGCAGCGTCCGATATATGACAGGGGCCGCGAACACCGGGGAGCTGTTTTTT. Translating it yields CSVRYMTGAANTGELFF.

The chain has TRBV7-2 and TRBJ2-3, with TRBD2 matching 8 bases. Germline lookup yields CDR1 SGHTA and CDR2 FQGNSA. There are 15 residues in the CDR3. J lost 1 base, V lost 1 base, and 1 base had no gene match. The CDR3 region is CASSLEAGGTDTQYF. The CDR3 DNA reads TGTGCCAGCAGCTTAGAAGCGGGGGGCACAGATACGCAGTATTTT.

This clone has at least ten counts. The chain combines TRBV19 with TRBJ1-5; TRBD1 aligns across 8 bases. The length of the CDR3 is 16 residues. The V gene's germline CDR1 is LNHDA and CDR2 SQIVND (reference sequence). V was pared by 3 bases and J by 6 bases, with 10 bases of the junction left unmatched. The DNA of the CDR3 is TGTGCCAGTAGTATTGCCGCGACAGGGGAGGGTCAGCCCCAGCATTTT. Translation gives CASSIAATGEGQPQHF.

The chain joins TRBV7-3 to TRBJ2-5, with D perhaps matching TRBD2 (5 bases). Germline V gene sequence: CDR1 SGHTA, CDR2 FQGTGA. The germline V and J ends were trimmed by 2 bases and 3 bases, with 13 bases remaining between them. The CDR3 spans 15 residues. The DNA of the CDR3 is TGTGCCAGCAGCTTAGTTGGCGGGCCCGAAGAGACCCAGTACTTC. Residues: CASSLVGGPEETQYF.

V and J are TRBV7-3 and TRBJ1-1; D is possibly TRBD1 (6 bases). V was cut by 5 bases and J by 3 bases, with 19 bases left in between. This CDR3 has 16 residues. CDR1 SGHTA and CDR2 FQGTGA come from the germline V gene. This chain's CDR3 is CASSREGGRKDTEAFF. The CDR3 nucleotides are TGTGCCAGCAGCAGGGAGGGGGGCCGTAAGGACACTGAAGCTTTCTTT.

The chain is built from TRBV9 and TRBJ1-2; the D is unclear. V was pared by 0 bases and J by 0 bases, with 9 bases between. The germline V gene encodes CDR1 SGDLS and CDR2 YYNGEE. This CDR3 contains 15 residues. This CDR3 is CASSVEELANYGYTF. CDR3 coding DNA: TGTGCCAGCAGCGTAGAAGAACTAGCTAACTATGGCTACACCTTC.

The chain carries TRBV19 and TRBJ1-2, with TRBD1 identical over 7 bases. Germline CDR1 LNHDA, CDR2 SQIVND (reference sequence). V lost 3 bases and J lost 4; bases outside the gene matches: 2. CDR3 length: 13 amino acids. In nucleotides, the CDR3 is TGTGCCAGTAGTATGACAGGGTTCTATGGCTACACCTTC. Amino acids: CASSMTGFYGYTF.

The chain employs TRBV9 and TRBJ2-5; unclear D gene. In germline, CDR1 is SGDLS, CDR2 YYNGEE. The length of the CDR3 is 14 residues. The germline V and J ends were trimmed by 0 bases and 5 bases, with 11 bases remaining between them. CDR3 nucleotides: TGTGCCAGCAGCGTAGGAGTAGTTGCGGAGACCCAGTACTTC. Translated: CASSVGVVAETQYF.

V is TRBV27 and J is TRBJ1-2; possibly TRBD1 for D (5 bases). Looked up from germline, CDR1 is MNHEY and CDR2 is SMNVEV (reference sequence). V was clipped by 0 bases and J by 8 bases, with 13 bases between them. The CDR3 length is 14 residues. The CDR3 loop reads CASSLSLGGTGYTF. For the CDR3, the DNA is TGTGCCAGCAGTTTATCCCTCGGGGGGACCGGCTACACCTTC.

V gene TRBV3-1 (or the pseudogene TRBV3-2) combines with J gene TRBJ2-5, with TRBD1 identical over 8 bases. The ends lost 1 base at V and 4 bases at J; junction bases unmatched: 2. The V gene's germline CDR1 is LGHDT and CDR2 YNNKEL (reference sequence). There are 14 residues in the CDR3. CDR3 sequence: CASSQVRGRETQYF. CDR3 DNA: TGTGCCAGCAGCCAAGTCAGGGGGCGAGAGACCCAGTACTTC.

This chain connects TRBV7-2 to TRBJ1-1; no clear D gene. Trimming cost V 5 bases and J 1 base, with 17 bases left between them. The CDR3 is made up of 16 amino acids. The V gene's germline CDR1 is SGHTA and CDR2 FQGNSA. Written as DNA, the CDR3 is TGTGCCAGCAGCATAGGGTCAGGACTCCGGAACACTGAAGCTTTCTTT. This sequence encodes CASSIGSGLRNTEAFF.

CDR3 coding DNA: TGTGCCAGCAACCTGGGACAGGGGGGCGCTGGGGCCAACGTCCTGACTTTC. Its protein is CASNLGQGGAGANVLTF. The chain links TRBV3-1 (or the pseudogene TRBV3-2) to TRBJ2-6; 11 positions agree with TRBD1. The CDR3 length is 17 residues. The germline V gene has CDR1 LGHDT and CDR2 YNNKEL (reference sequence). V lost 7 bases and J lost 2; bases outside the gene matches: 7.

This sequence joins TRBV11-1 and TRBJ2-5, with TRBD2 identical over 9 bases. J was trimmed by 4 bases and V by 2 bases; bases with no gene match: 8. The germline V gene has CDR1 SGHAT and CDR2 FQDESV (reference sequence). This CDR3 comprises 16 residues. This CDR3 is CASSLFAGGPTETQYF. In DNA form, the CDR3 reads TGTGCCAGCAGCTTATTTGCGGGGGGGCCTACAGAGACCCAGTACTTC.

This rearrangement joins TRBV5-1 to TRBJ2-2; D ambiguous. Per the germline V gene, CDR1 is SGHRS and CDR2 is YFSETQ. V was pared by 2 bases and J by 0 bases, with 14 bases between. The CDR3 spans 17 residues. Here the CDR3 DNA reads TGCGCCAGCAGCTTCTCTGAGCTCGTCGCGAACACCGGGGAGCTGTTTTTT. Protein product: CASSFSELVANTGELFF.

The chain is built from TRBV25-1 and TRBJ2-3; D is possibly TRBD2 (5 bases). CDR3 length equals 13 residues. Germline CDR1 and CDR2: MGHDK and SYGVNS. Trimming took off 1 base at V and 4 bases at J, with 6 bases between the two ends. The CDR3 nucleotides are TGTGCCAGCAGTGAATCGAGGGCAGATACGCAGTATTTT. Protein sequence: CASSESRADTQYF.

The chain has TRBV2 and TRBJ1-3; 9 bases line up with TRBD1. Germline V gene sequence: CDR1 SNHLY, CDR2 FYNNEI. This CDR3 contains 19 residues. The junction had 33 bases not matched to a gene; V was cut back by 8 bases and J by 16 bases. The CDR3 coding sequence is TGTGCCAGCGAAACGGGACAGGGCCCAACCCTCTGGAAACACCATATGGGCTATTTT. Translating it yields CASETGQGPTLWKHHMGYF.

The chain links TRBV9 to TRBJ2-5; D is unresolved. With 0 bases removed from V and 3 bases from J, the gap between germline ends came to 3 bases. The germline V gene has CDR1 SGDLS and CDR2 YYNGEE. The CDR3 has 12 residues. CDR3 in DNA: TGTGCCAGCAGCGTAGGAGAAGAGACCCAGTACTTC. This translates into CASSVGEETQYF.